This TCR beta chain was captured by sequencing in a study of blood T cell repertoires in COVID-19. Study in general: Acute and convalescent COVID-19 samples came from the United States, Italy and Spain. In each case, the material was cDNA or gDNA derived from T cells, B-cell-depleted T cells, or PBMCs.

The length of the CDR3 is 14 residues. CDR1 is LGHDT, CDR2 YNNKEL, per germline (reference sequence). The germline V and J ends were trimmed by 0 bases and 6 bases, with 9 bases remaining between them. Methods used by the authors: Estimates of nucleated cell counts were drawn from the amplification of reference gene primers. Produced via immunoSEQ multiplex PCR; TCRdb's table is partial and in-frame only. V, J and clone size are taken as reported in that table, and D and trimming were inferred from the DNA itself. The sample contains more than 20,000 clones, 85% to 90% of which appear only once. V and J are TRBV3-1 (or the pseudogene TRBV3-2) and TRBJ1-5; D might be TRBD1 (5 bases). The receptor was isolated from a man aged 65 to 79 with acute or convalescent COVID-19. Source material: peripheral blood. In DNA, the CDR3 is TGTGCCAGCAGCCAAGATCCCGGGGGTCAGCCCCAGCATTTT. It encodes CASSQDPGGQPQHF.